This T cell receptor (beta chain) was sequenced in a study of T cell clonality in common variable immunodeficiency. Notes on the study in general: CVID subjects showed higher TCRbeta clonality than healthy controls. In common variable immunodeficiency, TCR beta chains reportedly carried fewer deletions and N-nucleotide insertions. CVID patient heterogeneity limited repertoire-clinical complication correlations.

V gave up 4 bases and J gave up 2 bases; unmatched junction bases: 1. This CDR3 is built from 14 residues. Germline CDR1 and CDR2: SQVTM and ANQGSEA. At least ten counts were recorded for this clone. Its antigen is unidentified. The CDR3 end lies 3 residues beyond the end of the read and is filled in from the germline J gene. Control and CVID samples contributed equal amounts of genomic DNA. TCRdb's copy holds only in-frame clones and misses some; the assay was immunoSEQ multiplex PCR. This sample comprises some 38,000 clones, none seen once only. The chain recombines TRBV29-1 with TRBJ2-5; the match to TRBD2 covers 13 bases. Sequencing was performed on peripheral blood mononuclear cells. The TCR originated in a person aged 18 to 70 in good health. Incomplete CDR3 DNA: TGCAGCGTTGGACTAGCGGGGGGACAAGAGACC. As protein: CSVGLAGGQET. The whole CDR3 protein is CSVGLAGGQETQYF.